The 27 T cell receptor beta chains listed next were all sequenced from one sample in a study of blood T cell repertoires in COVID-19 (dated by TCRdb to about 2020). The protocol used for the library was the immunoSEQ multiplex PCR assay. Not all clones reach the TCRdb copy of this immuneACCESS table, which keeps in-frame sequences only. Checked studies attribute under half of the gap to unresolved V genes and leave the rest unexplained. The sample table lists some 200,000 clones, 80% to 85% of them with a count of one. The top ten clonotypes cover approximately 2.5% of the sample. The sequenced sample consisted of peripheral blood. The receptors were gathered from a human donor with acute or convalescent COVID-19. The donor label of this sample is uncertain.

The rearrangement joins TRBV4-1 to TRBJ1-2; TRBD1 matches at 7 bases. Trimming removed 3 bases from V and 4 bases from J; junction bases left unmatched: 11. The CDR3 covers 16 residues. Looked up from germline, CDR1 is MGHRA and CDR2 is YSYEKL. The DNA for the CDR3 is TGCGCCAGCAGCCAGGACAGGCCCTCCGTGCGCTATGGCTACACCTTC. Translating it yields CASSQDRPSVRYGYTF.

The genes are TRBV30 and TRBJ1-6, with TRBD1 matching 7 bases. Germline lookup yields CDR1 GTSNPN and CDR2 SVGIG (reference sequence). With V trimmed by 4 bases and J by 7 bases, 7 bases remained unmatched. The CDR3 has 14 amino acids. The CDR3 nucleotides are TGTGCCTGGAACCCTAGAGGGGGCAATTCACCCCTCCACTTT. Translation gives CAWNPRGGNSPLHF. The whole variable domain, remainder taken from reference TRBV30 and TRBJ1-6, is SQTIHQWPATLVQPVGSPLSLECTVEGTSNPNLYWYRQAAGRGLQLLFYSVGIGQISSEVPQNLSASRPQDRQFILSSKKLLLSDSGFYLCAWNPRGGNSPLHFGNGTRLTVT.

J is TRBJ2-6 and V is TRBV18; no definite D call. This CDR3 is 14 amino acids long. Germline-derived CDR1 and CDR2 are KGHSH and LQKENI. V was trimmed by 4 bases and J by 0 bases, leaving 4 bases between them. The CDR3 spells CASSRLSGANVLTF. DNA for the CDR3: TGTGCCAGCTCACGACTCTCTGGGGCCAACGTCCTGACTTTC.

The rearrangement joins TRBV20-1 to TRBJ2-1, with TRBD2 as a possible D gene (6 bases). V was pared by 3 bases and J by 4 bases, with 13 bases between. CDR1 DFQATT and CDR2 SNEGSKA come from the germline V gene (reference sequence). The CDR3 spans 14 residues. In nucleotides, the CDR3 is TGCAGTGCTAGTGGCCAGGCGGGATACAATGAGCAGTTCTTC. It specifies CSASGQAGYNEQFF.

CDR3 DNA sequence: TGCAGAGCTGACAGGGATGGCTACACCTTC. Encoded protein: CRADRDGYTF. The rearrangement joins TRBV20-1 to TRBJ1-2; 7 nucleotides line up with TRBD1. Germline loops: CDR1 DFQATT, CDR2 SNEGSKA (reference sequence). CDR3 length: 10 amino acids.

The chain carries TRBV30 and TRBJ2-1; 9 bases fit TRBD2. Trimming at V came to 7 bases and at J to 7 bases, leaving 26 bases not matched to a gene. The CDR3 loop spans 19 amino acids. The V gene's germline CDR1 is GTSNPN and CDR2 SVGIG (reference sequence). The CDR3 reads CASKEAGGRRGSGRNEQFF. CDR3 bases: TGTGCCTCCAAGGAGGCGGGGGGACGGAGGGGCAGCGGGAGGAATGAGCAGTTCTTC.

This chain joins TRBV29-1 and TRBJ1-5; D is possibly TRBD1 (6 bases). The CDR3 runs 14 residues. Germline V gene data show CDR1 as SQVTM and CDR2 as ANQGSEA. V lost 4 bases to trimming and J lost 2 bases, with 12 bases between them. The CDR3 DNA sequence: TGCAGCGTTGGGGTAGGGGGAGGCAATCAGCCCCAGCATTTT. Residues: CSVGVGGGNQPQHF.

V gene TRBV2 combines with J gene TRBJ2-7; a weak D match, TRBD1 (5 bases). The CDR3 has 13 residues. Germline assignment: CDR1 SNHLY and CDR2 FYNNEI. Trimming took off 7 bases at V and 2 bases at J, with 12 bases between the two ends. In nucleotides, the CDR3 is TGTGCCAGCAATCAGGACACCACCTACGAGCAGTACTTC. Encoded protein: CASNQDTTYEQYF.

The gene calls are TRBV30 and TRBJ1-5; TRBD1 matches 8 bases. Trimming at V came to 5 bases and at J to 3 bases, leaving 3 bases not matched to a gene. CDR3 length equals 13 residues. The germline V gene encodes CDR1 GTSNPN and CDR2 SVGIG (reference sequence). CDR3 coding DNA: TGTGCCTGGTCGGGACAGGTCAATCAGCCCCAGCATTTT. Its translation: CAWSGQVNQPQHF. Filled out from reference TRBV30 and TRBJ1-5, the complete variable domain reads SQTIHQWPATLVQPVGSPLSLECTVEGTSNPNLYWYRQAAGRGLQLLFYSVGIGQISSEVPQNLSASRPQDRQFILSSKKLLLSDSGFYLCAWSGQVNQPQHFGDGTRLSIL.

The gene calls are TRBV10-2 and TRBJ2-7; TRBD2 might be the D (6 bases). V was cut by 0 bases and J by 2 bases, with 8 bases left in between. Germline V gene lookup returns CDR1 WSHSY and CDR2 SAAADI. The CDR3 runs 14 residues. The CDR3 sequence: CASSESGGTYEQYF. Written as DNA, the CDR3 is TGCGCCAGCAGTGAGTCGGGGGGTACCTACGAGCAGTACTTC.

The chain recombines TRBV14 with TRBJ2-7; a weak D match, TRBD2 (5 bases). In germline, CDR1 is SGHDN, CDR2 FVKESK. V lost 1 base and J lost 2, with 21 bases in between. The CDR3 sequence is 18 residues long. The CDR3 here is CASSQALGLGLGAYEQYF. The CDR3 DNA is TGTGCCAGCAGCCAAGCGCTAGGACTGGGGTTAGGTGCCTACGAGCAGTACTTC.

This chain uses TRBV11-2 with TRBJ2-7; 8 bases agree with TRBD1. The CDR3 totals 14 residues. Germline V gene sequence: CDR1 SGHAT, CDR2 FQNNGV. With V trimmed by 5 bases and J by 0 bases, 3 bases remained unmatched. In DNA form, the CDR3 reads TGTGCCAGCAGCACGGACAGGGACTCCTACGAGCAGTACTTC. Residues: CASSTDRDSYEQYF. Combining the CDR3 with reference TRBV11-2 and TRBJ2-7 gives the whole variable domain EAGVAQSPRYKIIEKRQSVAFWCNPISGHATLYWYQQILGQGPKLLIQFQNNGVVDDSQLPKDRFSAERLKGVDSTLKIQPAKLEDSAVYLCASSTDRDSYEQYFGPGTRLTVT.

The chain is built from TRBV5-6 and TRBJ1-5; 8 positions match TRBD1. Germline-derived CDR1 and CDR2 are SGHDT and YYEEEE. The CDR3 consists of 15 residues. V gave up 3 bases and J gave up 2 bases; unmatched junction bases: 4. This CDR3 reads CASSSQGGGNQPQHF. For the CDR3, the DNA is TGTGCCAGCAGCTCACAGGGGGGTGGCAATCAGCCCCAGCATTTT.

The chain recombines TRBV27 with TRBJ1-2; 8 bases are a match to TRBD1. The V segment lost 4 bases and the J segment 6 bases; nucleotides outside the gene matches: 10. This CDR3 is built from 15 residues. CDR1 and CDR2 (germline): MNHEY, SMNVEV (reference sequence). Here the CDR3 reads CASSSADRVSNGYTF. The CDR3 DNA reads as TGTGCCAGCAGTTCCGCGGACAGGGTAAGCAATGGCTACACCTTC.

The V gene is TRBV5-1, the J gene TRBJ2-4; weak D call: TRBD1 (6 bases). CDR3 length: 16 amino acids. Germline V lookup: CDR1 SGHRS, CDR2 YFSETQ. V was cut by 4 bases and J by 0 bases, with 14 bases left in between. The CDR3 here is CASSTHRELAKNIQYF. DNA for the CDR3: TGCGCCAGCAGCACCCACAGGGAACTAGCCAAAAACATTCAGTACTTC. The whole variable domain, remainder taken from reference TRBV5-1 and TRBJ2-4, is KAGVTQTPRYLIKTRGQQVTLSCSPISGHRSVSWYQQTPGQGLQFLFEYFSETQRNKGNFPGRFSGRQFSNSRSEMNVSTLELGDSALYLCASSTHRELAKNIQYFGAGTRLSVL.

This sequence joins TRBV19 and TRBJ2-1; a weak D match, TRBD1 (6 bases). V dropped 6 bases and J dropped 9 bases, with 18 bases sitting between them. The CDR3 runs 14 residues. CDR1 LNHDA and CDR2 SQIVND come from the germline V gene (reference sequence). The CDR3 sequence: CASSPSEGVGEQFF. In DNA form, the CDR3 reads TGTGCCAGTAGCCCCTCAGAGGGGGTCGGTGAGCAGTTCTTC.

The V call is TRBV30, the J call TRBJ2-1; TRBD2 matches at 7 bases. V was pared by 2 bases and J by 8 bases, with 15 bases of the junction left unmatched. The germline V gene encodes CDR1 GTSNPN and CDR2 SVGIG (reference sequence). This CDR3 contains 16 residues. The CDR3 nucleotides are TGTGCCTGGAGTCAGCGGGGAGACCTAGTAAGACATGAGCAGTTCTTC. This translates into CAWSQRGDLVRHEQFF. Full variable domain (missing parts from reference TRBV30 and TRBJ2-1): SQTIHQWPATLVQPVGSPLSLECTVEGTSNPNLYWYRQAAGRGLQLLFYSVGIGQISSEVPQNLSASRPQDRQFILSSKKLLLSDSGFYLCAWSQRGDLVRHEQFFGPGTRLTVL.

This sequence joins TRBV18 and TRBJ1-3; D not resolved. Trimming took off 3 bases at V and 0 bases at J, with 18 bases between the two ends. The CDR3 is 18 residues long. Per the germline V gene, CDR1 is KGHSH and CDR2 is LQKENI. The CDR3 DNA sequence: TGTGCCAGCTCACCGCGGAGGAATTCCGGCACCTCTGGAAACACCATATATTTT. Its protein is CASSPRRNSGTSGNTIYF.

This clone has a single count. The chain employs TRBV9 and TRBJ1-2; D not resolved. Germline V lookup: CDR1 SGDLS, CDR2 YYNGEE. Trimming shortened V by 4 bases and J by 2 bases, and 15 bases separated the two germline ends. There are 15 residues in the CDR3. The CDR3 is CASSPNPTPNYGYTF. The CDR3 nucleotides are TGTGCCAGCAGCCCCAACCCTACCCCGAACTATGGCTACACCTTC.

This clone was seen only a few times. The gene calls are TRBV3-1 (or the pseudogene TRBV3-2) and TRBJ2-7, with 7 bases lining up with TRBD2. This CDR3 contains 12 residues. Per germline, CDR1 LGHDT and CDR2 YNNKEL (reference sequence). Unmatched junction bases numbered 2, after V lost 6 bases and J lost 3 bases. The CDR3 DNA reads TGTGCCAGCAGTCAGCGGGACTACGAGCAGTACTTC. Its translation: CASSQRDYEQYF.

The rearrangement joins TRBV6-5 to TRBJ2-7, with 9 bases fitting TRBD2. CDR1 is MNHEY, CDR2 SVGAGI, per germline. The length of the CDR3 is 14 residues. V was pared by 6 bases and J by 1 base, with 4 bases of the junction left unmatched. CDR3 in amino acids: CASSASGTSYEQYF. DNA of the CDR3: TGTGCCAGCAGCGCTAGCGGGACGTCCTACGAGCAGTACTTC.

The gene calls are TRBV7-6 and TRBJ2-2, with TRBD2 matching 12 bases. In germline, CDR1 is SGHVS, CDR2 FNYEAQ. V shed 4 bases and J 0 bases; nucleotides not matched to a gene: 9. This CDR3 has 19 amino acids. This CDR3 is CASSSRTSGDIANTGELFF. The CDR3 DNA reads as TGTGCCAGCAGCTCCCGGACTAGCGGGGATATAGCGAACACCGGGGAGCTGTTTTTT.

The genes are TRBV27 and TRBJ2-7; 11 bases line up with TRBD2. The ends lost 5 bases at V and 2 bases at J; junction bases unmatched: 8. The CDR3 has 16 residues. The germline V gene encodes CDR1 MNHEY and CDR2 SMNVEV (reference sequence). The CDR3 loop reads CASSETSGILPYEQYF. DNA for the CDR3: TGTGCCAGCAGTGAGACTAGCGGGATCTTGCCCTACGAGCAGTACTTC.

On this clone itself: Other DNA sequences in this specimen translate into the identical CDR3. The V call is TRBV5-4, the J call TRBJ2-7; TRBD1 matches 8 bases. This CDR3 is 15 amino acids long. Germline lookup yields CDR1 SGHNT and CDR2 YYREEE (reference sequence). V shed 0 bases, J shed 0 bases, and the junction held 2 bases outside the gene matches. The CDR3 coding sequence is TGTGCCAGCAGCTTGGGACAGGGGAGCTCCTACGAGCAGTACTTC. Its protein is CASSLGQGSSYEQYF.

This clone was observed a handful of times. This chain links TRBV2 with TRBJ2-6, with D possibly being TRBD1 (6 bases). CDR3 length: 16 amino acids. The V gene lost 7 bases and the J gene lost 0 bases, with 13 bases spanning the gap. Germline-derived CDR1 and CDR2 are SNHLY and FYNNEI. CDR3 region: CASTFSQGSGANVLTF. The CDR3, as DNA: TGTGCCAGCACCTTTTCACAGGGCTCTGGGGCCAACGTCCTGACTTTC.

The CDR3 bases are TGTGCCTCAAGCGTGGGGGCTCACACTGAAGCTTTCTTT. Residues: CASSVGAHTEAFF. V usage is TRBV3-1 (or the pseudogene TRBV3-2) and J usage is TRBJ1-1, with D possibly matching TRBD1 (6 bases). Germline V gene data show CDR1 as LGHDT and CDR2 as YNNKEL (reference sequence). The CDR3 contains 13 residues. V was trimmed by 11 bases and J by 3 bases, leaving 16 bases between them.

Only one count was recorded for this clone. The rearrangement joins TRBV21-1 to TRBJ1-5; no check of the table's D call, TRBD1, against the DNA was made. TRBV21-1 is a listed pseudogene. The CDR3 contains 15 residues. The CDR3 sequence is CASSNSEGGNQPQHF. CDR3 bases: TGTGCCAGCAGCAATTCAGAGGGGGGCAATCAGCCCCAGCATTTT.